Included here is one TCR beta chain sequence, with context. This clone was seen once. Its antigen remains undetermined. The sample holds no much larger clone one base away, and base qualities are not on file. These data come from a study of blood T cell repertoires in COVID-19 (dated by TCRdb to about 2020). Regarding the complete study: Samples covering the acute and convalescent phases of COVID-19 were provided by collaborators in the United States, Italy and Spain. Where available, HLA class I and class II types were taken from metadata supplied by the sample provider and were not determined by assay-based typing. The dataset comprised deeply sampled blood TCRbeta repertoires from subjects exposed to, actively infected with, or recovered from COVID-19. The samples were drawn from the first 160 participants of the ongoing ImmuneRACE study and from 950 to 1,500 subjects provided by 6 global collaborators. A freely available public database, intended as a resource for researchers studying the immune response to SARS-CoV-2, is where the repertoires were released. Sample metadata almost always included a de-identified subject ID, COVID-19 status, age in years and sex. The material from the prospective study consisted of cDNA or gDNA derived from T cells, B-cell-depleted T cells, or PBMCs. The study at large found these results: The amount of clinical and demographic metadata varied by source and participant and was provided uncurated.

A second Seattle source provided samples from volunteer blood donors who had recovered from COVID-19. The collaborating institutions used their own protocols to collect whole blood in K2EDTA tubes. For TCRbeta analysis, collaborators shipped samples as frozen whole blood, isolated PBMCs, or DNA extracted from either of those sample types. The cysteine opens and the phenylalanine closes a CDR3 of 12 amino acids. The DNA shown is the 36-base CDR3, in frame from base 1. Via the germline V gene, CDR1 is SGHRS and CDR2 YFSETQ. Trimming costs V 1 base and J 2 bases, and their ends lie 3 bases apart. TCRbeta CDR3 regions were amplified from genomic DNA using the immunoSEQ Assay, a bias-controlled multiplex PCR. In the original analysis: The number of nucleated cells in each sample was estimated from the amplification of reference gene primers within the assay. To quantify the absolute abundance of each unique TCRbeta CDR3 rearrangement, sequence reads were collapsed and filtered. For each sample, productive Simpson clonality was calculated as the square root of Simpson's diversity index over productive rearrangements. The clones in this table, taken by TCRdb from immuneACCESS, are in-frame only. Not every clone is retained; where verified, under half of the shortfall comes from an unresolved V gene, and the cause of the rest is unknown. V, J and clone size reflect that table, while D and trimming were determined from the DNA. This sample comprises around 130,000 clones, approximately 86% of them detected only once. The ten largest make up about 16% of the sample.

Sequencing used peripheral blood. This receptor chain uses TRBV5-1 and TRBJ2-5; the D gene cannot be resolved reliably. This receptor was obtained from a woman aged 50 to 60 who had recovered from COVID-19. The encoded CDR3 is CASSLSQETQYF. The DNA sequence follows: TGCGCCAGCAGCTTGTCTCAAGAGACCCAGTACTTC.